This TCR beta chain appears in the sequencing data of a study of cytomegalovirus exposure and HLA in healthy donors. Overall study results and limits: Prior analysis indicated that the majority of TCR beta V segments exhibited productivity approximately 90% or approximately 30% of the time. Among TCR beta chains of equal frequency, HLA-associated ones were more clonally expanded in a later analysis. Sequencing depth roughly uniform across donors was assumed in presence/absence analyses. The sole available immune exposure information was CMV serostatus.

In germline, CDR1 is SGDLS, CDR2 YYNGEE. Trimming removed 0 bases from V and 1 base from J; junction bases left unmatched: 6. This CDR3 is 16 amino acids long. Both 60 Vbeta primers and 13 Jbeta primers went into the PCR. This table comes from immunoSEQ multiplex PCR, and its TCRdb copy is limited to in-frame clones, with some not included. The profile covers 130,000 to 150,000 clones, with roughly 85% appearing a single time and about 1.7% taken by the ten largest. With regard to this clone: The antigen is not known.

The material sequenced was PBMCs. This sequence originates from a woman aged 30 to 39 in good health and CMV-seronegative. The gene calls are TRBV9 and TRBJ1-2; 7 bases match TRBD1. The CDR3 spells CASSVVAGGGNYGYTF. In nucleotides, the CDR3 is TGTGCCAGCAGCGTAGTGGCAGGGGGAGGTAACTATGGCTACACCTTC.